Listed here is a single TCR beta chain. The germline CDR1 and CDR2 sequences are MDHEN and SYDVKM. Deletions cut 3 bases from V and 2 bases from J, with 20 bases between. This CDR3 spans 17 amino acids. Sequencing used immunoSEQ multiplex PCR; TCRdb keeps in-frame clones, though not all of them. The sample lists 1,400,000 or so clones, about 98.5% occurring once. This sample was included in a study of shared clonotypes between healthy human individuals. The clonotype was recovered from a man aged 30-40 years in good health. Sequencing input: naive CD4+ T cells sorted from blood. Subset specified: CD45RA+ positively selected. This chain links TRBV28 with TRBJ2-7; D remains ambiguous. In DNA form, the CDR3 reads TGTGCCAGCAGTTTGCCCCGGTGGATGAGGAACCCCTACGAGCAGTACTTC. Its translation: CASSLPRWMRNPYEQYF.